The clone carrying this T cell receptor (beta chain) was picked up a small number of times. Its antigen is currently unknown. This CDR3 contains 11 residues. The V end was cut by 0 bases, the J end by 7 bases, with 3 bases between. Germline CDR1 and CDR2: KGHDR and SFDVKD. The time point denotes: healthy volunteer bleed at 2 weeks. Whole blood that had not been fractionated was the source of extracted total RNA. The source of the sample is a study of human T cells and chemical hapten exposure. Study in general: From small differences in pooled library volume came most of the variation in per-sample TCR yields. Study outcomes and limitations: No alteration of TCRs above 1 in 1000 frequency was seen with DPC sensitization.

The study used a library that attached unique molecular identifiers to individual cDNA molecules. In the original workflow: Sample-level TCR yields exhibited a median of 95,638, with a range of 23,224 to 690,600. One entry per CDR3 protein results from TCRdb running MiXCR on the RACE reads. The V and J calls were determined by TCRdb, not by the authors. Of 80,000 to 100,000 distinct CDR3 sequences listed, about 8.6% are singletons. The chain uses TRBV24-1 and TRBJ2-7; unclear D gene. Input material: whole blood. The receptor's source is a female donor in good health. Some clones in this sample may be carry-over from other donors' samples. This CDR3 is CATSDLSEQYF. CDR3 DNA: TGTGCCACCAGTGATTTGAGTGAGCAGTACTTC.